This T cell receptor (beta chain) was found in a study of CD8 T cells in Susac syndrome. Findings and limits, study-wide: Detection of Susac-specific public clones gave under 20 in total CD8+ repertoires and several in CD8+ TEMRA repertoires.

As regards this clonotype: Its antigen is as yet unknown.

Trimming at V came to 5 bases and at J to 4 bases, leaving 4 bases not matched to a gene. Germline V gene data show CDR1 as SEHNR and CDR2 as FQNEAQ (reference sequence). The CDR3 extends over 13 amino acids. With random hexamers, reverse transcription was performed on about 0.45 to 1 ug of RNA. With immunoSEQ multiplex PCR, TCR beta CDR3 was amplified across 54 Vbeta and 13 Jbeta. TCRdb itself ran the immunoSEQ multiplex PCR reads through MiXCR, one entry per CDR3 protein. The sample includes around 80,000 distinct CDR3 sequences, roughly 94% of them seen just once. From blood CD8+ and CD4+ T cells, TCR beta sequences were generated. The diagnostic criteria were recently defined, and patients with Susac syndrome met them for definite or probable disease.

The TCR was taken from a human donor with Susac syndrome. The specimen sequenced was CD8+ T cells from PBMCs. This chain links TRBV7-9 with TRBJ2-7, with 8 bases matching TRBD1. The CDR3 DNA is TGTGCCAGCAGCGCGGGACAGGAGTACGAGCAGTACTTC. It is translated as CASSAGQEYEQYF.